Listed below are T cell receptor beta chains from one sample, sequenced in a study of breast tumors, draining lymph nodes, adjacent tissues. Via MiXCR, TCRdb re-called the multiplex PCR reads, giving one row per CDR3 protein. This sample yields about 20,000 distinct CDR3 sequences, of which around two fifths are seen a single time; 15% to 25% belongs to the top ten. What was sequenced was breast tumor tissue. These receptors were taken from a female donor with breast cancer. Some clones in this sample may be carry-over from other donors' samples. CDR3s include the opening cysteine and the closing phenylalanine or tryptophan. A D gene is named only where the DNA matches it firmly. Clone size, where shown, is once, few, many, or a class for clones that have expanded.

d_call: NA; j_call: TRBJ2-1; v_call: TRBV9; clone_size: many; cdr3_aa: CASSPDQNEQFF; cdr3_nt: TGTGCCAGCAGCCCGGACCAGAATGAGCAGTTCTTC
d_call: TRBD2; j_call: TRBJ2-1; v_call: TRBV6-1; clone_size: many; cdr3_aa: CASRGVGTSGDRVAYNEQFF; cdr3_nt: TGTGCCAGCAGAGGAGTAGGGACTAGCGGGGATAGGGTGGCCTACAATGAGCAGTTCTTC
d_call: TRBD1; j_call: TRBJ2-7; v_call: TRBV28; clone_size: many; cdr3_aa: CASRDRGWYF; cdr3_nt: TGTGCCAGCCGCGACAGGGGATGGTACTTC
d_call: NA; j_call: TRBJ2-5; v_call: TRBV11-2; clone_size: NA; cdr3_aa: CASSGGGRLETQYF; cdr3_nt: TGTGCCAGCAGCGGAGGGGGTCGGTTAGAGACCCAGTACTTC
d_call: NA; j_call: TRBJ2-1; v_call: TRBV11-2; clone_size: NA; cdr3_aa: CASSLDRSVGNEQFF; cdr3_nt: TGTGCCAGCAGCTTAGATCGGTCTGTCGGCAATGAGCAGTTCTTC
d_call: NA; j_call: TRBJ1-4; v_call: TRBV7-8; clone_size: many; cdr3_aa: CASSLALGGGFGREKLFF; cdr3_nt: TGTGCCAGCAGCTTAGCGCTCGGGGGAGGCTTCGGACGAGAAAAACTGTTTTTT
d_call: TRBD1; j_call: TRBJ1-5; v_call: TRBV12-3/TRBV12-4; clone_size: many; cdr3_aa: CASSSDRHSNQPQHF; cdr3_nt: TGTGCCAGCAGTTCGGACAGGCATAGCAATCAGCCCCAGCATTTT
d_call: TRBD2; j_call: TRBJ2-1; v_call: TRBV9; clone_size: many; cdr3_aa: CASSRDGTSGYNEQFF; cdr3_nt: TGTGCCAGCAGCCGAGATGGGACTAGCGGATACAATGAGCAGTTCTTC
d_call: NA; j_call: TRBJ1-5; v_call: TRBV20-1; clone_size: once; cdr3_aa: CSASPREGASQPQHF; cdr3_nt: TGCAGTGCTAGTCCCCGTGAGGGAGCTTCTCAGCCCCAGCATTTT
d_call: TRBD1; j_call: TRBJ2-7; v_call: TRBV4-1; clone_size: NA; cdr3_aa: CASSQGQGENTEQYF; cdr3_nt: TGCGCCAGCAGCCAAGGACAGGGGGAGAATACCGAGCAGTACTTC
d_call: TRBD2; j_call: TRBJ2-3; v_call: TRBV7-3; clone_size: NA; cdr3_aa: CASSFGLAGGADTQYF; cdr3_nt: TGTGCCAGCAGCTTTGGGCTAGCGGGAGGGGCAGATACGCAGTATTTT
d_call: TRBD2; j_call: TRBJ2-1; v_call: TRBV7-3; clone_size: many; cdr3_aa: CASSFTSGRGYNEQFF; cdr3_nt: TGTGCCAGCAGCTTTACTAGCGGGAGAGGCTACAATGAGCAGTTCTTC
d_call: TRBD1; j_call: TRBJ2-1; v_call: TRBV10-3; clone_size: medium-sized; cdr3_aa: CAITGGYNEQFF; cdr3_nt: TGTGCCATCACAGGGGGCTACAATGAGCAGTTCTTC
d_call: TRBD1; j_call: TRBJ2-1; v_call: TRBV11-2; clone_size: NA; cdr3_aa: CASSLDWTGSYNEQFF; cdr3_nt: TGTGCCAGCAGCTTAGATTGGACAGGGTCCTACAATGAGCAGTTCTTC
d_call: NA; j_call: TRBJ2-1; v_call: TRBV7-7; clone_size: NA; cdr3_aa: CASSPTGNEQFF; cdr3_nt: TGTGCTAGCAGCCCCACGGGAAATGAGCAGTTCTTC
d_call: TRBD2; j_call: TRBJ2-3; v_call: TRBV24-1; clone_size: NA; cdr3_aa: CATSDSGGTDTQYF; cdr3_nt: TGTGCCACCAGTGATAGCGGGGGCACAGATACGCAGTATTTT
d_call: TRBD2; j_call: TRBJ2-3; v_call: TRBV6-5; clone_size: many; cdr3_aa: CASGNPGLADGDTQYF; cdr3_nt: TGTGCCAGCGGCAACCCGGGACTAGCGGACGGAGATACGCAGTATTTT